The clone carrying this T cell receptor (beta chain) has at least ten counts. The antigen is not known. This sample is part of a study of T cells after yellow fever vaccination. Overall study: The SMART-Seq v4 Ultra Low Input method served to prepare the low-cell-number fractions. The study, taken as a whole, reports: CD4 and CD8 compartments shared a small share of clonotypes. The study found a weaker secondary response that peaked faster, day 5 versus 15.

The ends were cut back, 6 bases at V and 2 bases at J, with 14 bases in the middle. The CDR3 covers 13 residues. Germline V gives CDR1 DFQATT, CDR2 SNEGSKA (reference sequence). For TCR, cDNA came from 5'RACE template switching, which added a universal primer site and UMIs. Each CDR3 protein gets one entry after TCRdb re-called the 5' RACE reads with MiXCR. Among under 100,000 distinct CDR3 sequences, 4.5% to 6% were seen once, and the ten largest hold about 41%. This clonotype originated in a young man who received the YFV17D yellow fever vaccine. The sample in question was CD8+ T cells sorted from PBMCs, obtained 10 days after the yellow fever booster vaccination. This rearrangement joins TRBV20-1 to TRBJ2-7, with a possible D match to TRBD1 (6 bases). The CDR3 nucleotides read TGCAGTGCCTCATTGACAGGTCCCTACGAGCAGTACTTC. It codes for CSASLTGPYEQYF.